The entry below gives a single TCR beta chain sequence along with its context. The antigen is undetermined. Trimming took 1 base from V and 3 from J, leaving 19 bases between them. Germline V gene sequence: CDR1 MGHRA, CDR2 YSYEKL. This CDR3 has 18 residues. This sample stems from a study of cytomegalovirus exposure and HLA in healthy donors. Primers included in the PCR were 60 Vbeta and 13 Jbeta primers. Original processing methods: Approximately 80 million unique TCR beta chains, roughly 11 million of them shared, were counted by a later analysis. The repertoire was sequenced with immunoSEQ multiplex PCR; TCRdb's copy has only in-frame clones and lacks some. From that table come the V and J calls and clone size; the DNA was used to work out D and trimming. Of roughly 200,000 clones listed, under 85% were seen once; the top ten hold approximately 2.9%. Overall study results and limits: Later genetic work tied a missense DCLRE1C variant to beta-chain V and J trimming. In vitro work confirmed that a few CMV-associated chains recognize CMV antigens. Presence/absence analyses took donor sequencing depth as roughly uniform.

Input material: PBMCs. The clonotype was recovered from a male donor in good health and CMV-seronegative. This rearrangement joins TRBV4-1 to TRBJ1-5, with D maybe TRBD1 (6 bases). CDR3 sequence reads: CASSQVGGLSGINQPQHF. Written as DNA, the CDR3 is TGCGCCAGCAGCCAAGTAGGGGGTCTGTCCGGAATCAATCAGCCCCAGCATTTT.